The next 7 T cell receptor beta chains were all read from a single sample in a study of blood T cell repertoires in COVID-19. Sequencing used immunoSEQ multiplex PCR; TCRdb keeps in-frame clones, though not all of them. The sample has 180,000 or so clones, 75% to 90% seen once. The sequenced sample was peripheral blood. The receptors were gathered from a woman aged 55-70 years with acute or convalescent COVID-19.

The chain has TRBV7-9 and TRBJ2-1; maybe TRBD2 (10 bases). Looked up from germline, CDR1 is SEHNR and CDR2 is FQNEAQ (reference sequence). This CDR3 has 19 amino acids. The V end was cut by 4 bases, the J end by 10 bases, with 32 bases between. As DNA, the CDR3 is TGTGCCAGCAGCTCGGGGACAGGGAGGCTAGCGGGAGTAACTGGGGAGCAGTTCTTC. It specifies CASSSGTGRLAGVTGEQFF.

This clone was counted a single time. CDR3 sequence reads: CASTGGVSNEQFF. In DNA, the CDR3 is TGTGCCAGCACGGGGGGAGTGAGCAATGAGCAGTTCTTC. This sequence joins TRBV6-1 and TRBJ2-1; 7 bases are shared with TRBD2. From germline, CDR1 is MNHNS and CDR2 SASEGT. The V gene end was trimmed by 7 bases and the J gene end by 6 bases; junction bases not matched to a gene: 6. The CDR3 is 13 amino acids.

The CDR3 DNA follows: TGTGCCAGCACTGAGGTCCATGGGACTGAAGCTTTCTTT. Amino acid sequence: CASTEVHGTEAFF. The chain couples TRBV12-3 or TRBV12-4 to TRBJ1-1; D is ambiguous. The CDR3 is 13 amino acids. Deletions cut 7 bases from V and 5 bases from J, with 14 bases between.

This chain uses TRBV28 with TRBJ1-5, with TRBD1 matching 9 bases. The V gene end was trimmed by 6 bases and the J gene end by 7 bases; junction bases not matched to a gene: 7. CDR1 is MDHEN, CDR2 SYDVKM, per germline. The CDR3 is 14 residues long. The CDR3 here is CASRRTGEYQPQHF. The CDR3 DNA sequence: TGTGCCAGCAGACGGACAGGGGAGTACCAGCCCCAGCATTTT.

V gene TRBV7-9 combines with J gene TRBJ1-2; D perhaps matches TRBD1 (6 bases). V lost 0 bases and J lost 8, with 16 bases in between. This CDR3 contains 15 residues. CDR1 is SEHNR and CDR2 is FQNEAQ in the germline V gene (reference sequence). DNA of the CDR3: TGTGCCAGCAGCTTAGCGGGAACAGGGAAGGAAGGCTACACCTTC. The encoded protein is CASSLAGTGKEGYTF.

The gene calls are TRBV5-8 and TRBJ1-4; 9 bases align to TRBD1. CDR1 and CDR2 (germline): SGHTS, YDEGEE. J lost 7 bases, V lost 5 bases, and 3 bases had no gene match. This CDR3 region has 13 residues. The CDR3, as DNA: TGTGCCAGCAGGATGACAGGGGGTGAAAAACTGTTTTTT. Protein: CASRMTGGEKLFF.

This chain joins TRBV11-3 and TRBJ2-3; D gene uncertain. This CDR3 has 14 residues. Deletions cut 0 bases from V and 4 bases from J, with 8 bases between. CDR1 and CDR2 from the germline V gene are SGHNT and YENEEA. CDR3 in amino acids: CASSLEFYSDTQYF. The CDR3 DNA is TGTGCCAGCAGCTTAGAGTTCTACTCAGATACGCAGTATTTT.